This TCR beta chain appears in the sequencing data of a study of somatic mutations in cytotoxic T cells in rheumatoid arthritis. The repertoire was sequenced with immunoSEQ multiplex PCR; TCRdb's copy has only in-frame clones and lacks some. Altogether about 11,000 clones are present, under 75% being singletons, with the ten largest covering approximately 10%. V dropped 3 bases and J dropped 7 bases, with 15 bases sitting between them. CDR3 length equals 14 residues. In germline, CDR1 is MGHDK, CDR2 SYGVNS. Source material: CD8+ T cells sorted from blood. This receptor was obtained from a woman aged 40 to 50 in good health. This chain uses TRBV25-1 with TRBJ1-2; D is undetermined. CDR3 nucleotides: TGTGCCAGCAGTGACTCTGGACCTGTCTTTGGCTACACCTTC. This translates into CASSDSGPVFGYTF.